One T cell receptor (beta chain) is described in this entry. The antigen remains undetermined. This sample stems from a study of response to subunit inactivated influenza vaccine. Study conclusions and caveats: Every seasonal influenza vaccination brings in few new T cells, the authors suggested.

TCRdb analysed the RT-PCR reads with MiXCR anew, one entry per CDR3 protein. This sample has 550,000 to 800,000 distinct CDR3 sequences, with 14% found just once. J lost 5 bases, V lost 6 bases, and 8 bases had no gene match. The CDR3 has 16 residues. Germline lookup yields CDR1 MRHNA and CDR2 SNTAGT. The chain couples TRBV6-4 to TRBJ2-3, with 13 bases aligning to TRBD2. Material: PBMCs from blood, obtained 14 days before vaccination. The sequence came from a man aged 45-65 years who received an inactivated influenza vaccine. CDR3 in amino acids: CASRRLAGGRLDTQYF. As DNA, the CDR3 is TGTGCCAGCAGAAGACTAGCGGGGGGCCGATTAGATACGCAGTATTTT.